This T cell receptor (beta chain) was profiled in a study of blood T cell repertoires in COVID-19. Study summary: Both acute and convalescent COVID-19 samples were obtained from the United States, Italy and Spain. PBMCs, B-cell-depleted T cells, or T cells provided the cDNA or gDNA that made up the material.

Method: immunoSEQ multiplex PCR; TCRdb's copy keeps in-frame clones and lacks some. The sample holds about 92,000 clones, 60% to 85% seen once. A single count supports this clone. With V trimmed by 4 bases and J by 0 bases, 13 bases remained unmatched. This CDR3 has 19 amino acids. CDR1 is MGHRA and CDR2 is YSYEKL in the germline V gene. What was sequenced was peripheral blood. The TCR originated in a man over 45 who had recovered from COVID-19. The chain uses TRBV4-1 and TRBJ2-3, with 10 bases matching TRBD2. The CDR3, as DNA: TGCGCCAGCAGCCGCGAAGGGGCTAGCGGGAGAGGGAGCACAGATACGCAGTATTTT. Its protein is CASSREGASGRGSTDTQYF.